The present T cell receptor (beta chain) was sequenced within a study of cytomegalovirus exposure and HLA in healthy donors. Study results and caveats: Analyses of presence/absence relied on an assumption of roughly uniform sequencing depth across donors. The classifier reportedly diagnosed cytomegalovirus status with high sensitivity and specificity.

V dropped 3 bases and J dropped 3 bases, with 12 bases sitting between them. Germline V gene data show CDR1 as PRHDT and CDR2 as FYEKMQ (reference sequence). This CDR3 contains 14 residues. A remark on this clone: What it binds is unknown.

PCR amplification relied on 60 Vbeta primers (plus 13 Jbeta primers). Clones were read by immunoSEQ multiplex PCR, and TCRdb kept only the in-frame ones, dropping some. The sample contains some 100,000 clones, 85% to 90% of which appear only once. V usage is TRBV13 and J usage is TRBJ2-7; D is possibly TRBD2 (6 bases). Sequenced material: PBMCs. This sequence was found in a man aged 25 to 40 in good health and CMV-seronegative. CDR3 sequence: CASSLGDSHYEQYF. In DNA form, the CDR3 reads TGTGCCAGCAGCTTGGGGGACTCCCACTACGAGCAGTACTTC.